This is a list of T cell receptor beta chains from one sample in a study of T cell repertoires in cytomegalovirus infection. TCRdb re-called the reads through MiXCR, storing one row per CDR3 protein. The table lists over 100,000 distinct CDR3 sequences, 16% of them singletons. Sequencing was carried out using PBMCs. Receptor source: a human donor in good health (CMV status not recorded). Some clones in this sample may be carry-over from other donors' samples. The conserved cysteine and the conserved F or W are not part of the CDR3 here. Size values are once, few and many counts, or a class for expanded clones, and some rows have none.

clone_size	v_call	j_call	cdr3_aa
many	TRBV7-2	TRBJ1-2	ASSPREGSYGYT
-	TRBV3-1	TRBJ2-5	ASSQDGETQY
few	TRBV5-1	TRBJ1-1	ASSLEPGQGATEAF
medium-sized	TRBV27	TRBJ1-1	ASSRGGWTEAF
-	TRBV28	TRBJ2-1	AIQDRSSYNEQF
few	TRBV18	TRBJ2-1	ASSPSMDSSYNEQF
-	TRBV10-3	TRBJ1-5	AISESRTGNNQPQH
-	TRBV12-3/TRBV12-4	TRBJ2-2	ASSLEGVVAGVLF
many	TRBV29-1	TRBJ2-3	SVARFGLTDTQY
-	TRBV30	TRBJ1-6	AWTTLTDTRGLYNSPLH
many	TRBV7-2	TRBJ2-5	ASSRGATSIGKETQY
many	TRBV7-8	TRBJ1-4	ASSLVRAEKLF
-	TRBV7-2	TRBJ2-7	ASSLITGSSYEQY
-	TRBV7-8	TRBJ2-7	ASRGRGYEQY
-	TRBV20-1	TRBJ2-1	SAYRTSGGNEQF
-	TRBV5-1	TRBJ2-3	ASSLYGGRTDTQY
few	TRBV12-3/TRBV12-4	TRBJ1-5	ASSHGQGTAYGNQPQH